Listed below are T cell receptor beta chains from one sample, sequenced in a study of shared clonotypes between healthy human individuals. Measured with immunoSEQ multiplex PCR; TCRdb has only the in-frame clones, and not every one. The table records more than 550,000 clones, around 77% of them present only once. Sequencing input: memory CD4+ T cells sorted from blood. These receptor sequences come from a woman in her 30s in good health. The conserved cysteine and the conserved F or W are not part of the CDR3 here. Fields, in order: J gene, V gene, CDR3 protein.

j_gene: TRBJ2-3
v_gene: TRBV5-1
CDR3aa: ASSPDSTSTDTQY

j_gene: TRBJ1-1
v_gene: TRBV27
CDR3aa: ASSFWGAVNTEAF

j_gene: TRBJ1-4
v_gene: TRBV7-2
CDR3aa: ASSLRQEGEKLF

j_gene: TRBJ1-1
v_gene: TRBV6-1
CDR3aa: ASSVVQNTEAF

j_gene: TRBJ2-7
v_gene: TRBV5-1
CDR3aa: ASSFGTGPYEQY

j_gene: TRBJ2-7
v_gene: TRBV2
CDR3aa: ASSEAGRFYEQY

j_gene: TRBJ2-7
v_gene: TRBV7-6
CDR3aa: ASSLRAASVYEQY

j_gene: TRBJ1-2
v_gene: TRBV27
CDR3aa: ASSPGQGVYGYT

j_gene: TRBJ1-5
v_gene: TRBV27
CDR3aa: ASSFMGDQPQH

j_gene: TRBJ2-7
v_gene: TRBV7-8
CDR3aa: ASTYSGFSEQY

j_gene: TRBJ2-5
v_gene: TRBV27
CDR3aa: ASSKRPGGGQETQY

j_gene: TRBJ2-1
v_gene: TRBV5-6
CDR3aa: ASSPTSVGKTYNEQF

j_gene: TRBJ2-5
v_gene: TRBV4-2
CDR3aa: ASSLARETQY

j_gene: TRBJ2-7
v_gene: TRBV10-3
CDR3aa: AISEGYEQY

j_gene: TRBJ2-1
v_gene: TRBV11-2
CDR3aa: ASSFRVGSYNEQF

j_gene: TRBJ1-4
v_gene: TRBV18
CDR3aa: ASSPGAPGATNEKLF

j_gene: TRBJ2-3
v_gene: TRBV27
CDR3aa: ASSLSRGGLGDTQY